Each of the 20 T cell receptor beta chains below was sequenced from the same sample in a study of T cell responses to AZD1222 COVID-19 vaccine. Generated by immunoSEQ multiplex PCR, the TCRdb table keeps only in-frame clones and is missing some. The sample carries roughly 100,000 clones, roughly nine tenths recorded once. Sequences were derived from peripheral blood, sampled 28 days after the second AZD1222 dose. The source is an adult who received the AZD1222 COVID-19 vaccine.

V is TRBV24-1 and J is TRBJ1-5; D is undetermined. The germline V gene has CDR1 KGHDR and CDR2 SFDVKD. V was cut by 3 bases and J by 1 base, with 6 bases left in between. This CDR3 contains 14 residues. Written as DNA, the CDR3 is TGTGCCACCAGTGATCCCCCGAGCAATCAGCCCCAGCATTTT. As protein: CATSDPPSNQPQHF.

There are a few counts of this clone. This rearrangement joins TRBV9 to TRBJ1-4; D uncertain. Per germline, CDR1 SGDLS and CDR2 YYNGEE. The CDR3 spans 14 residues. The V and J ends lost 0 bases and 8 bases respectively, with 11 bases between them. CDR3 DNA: TGTGCCAGCAGCGTAGAGGCTATAAGGGAAAAACTGTTTTTT. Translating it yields CASSVEAIREKLFF.

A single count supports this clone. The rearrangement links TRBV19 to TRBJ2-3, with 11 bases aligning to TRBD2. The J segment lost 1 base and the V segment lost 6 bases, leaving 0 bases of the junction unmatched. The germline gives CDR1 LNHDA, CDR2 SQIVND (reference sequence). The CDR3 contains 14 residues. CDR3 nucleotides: TGTGCCAGTAGACTAGCGGGAGGCACAGATACGCAGTATTTT. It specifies CASRLAGGTDTQYF.

CDR3 nucleotides: TGTGCCAGCTCACGGGTCAGGTCCTACAATGAGCAGTTCTTC. This sequence encodes CASSRVRSYNEQFF. The chain uses TRBV18 and TRBJ2-1, with D unresolved. The CDR3 runs 14 residues. From germline, CDR1 is KGHSH and CDR2 LQKENI. The V and J ends lost 4 bases and 1 base respectively, with 8 bases between them.

This chain's CDR3 is CASSRVSTGELFF. In DNA form, the CDR3 reads TGCGCCAGCAGTAGGGTCAGCACCGGGGAGCTGTTTTTT. This chain joins TRBV10-1 and TRBJ2-2; unclear D gene. The CDR3 covers 13 residues. The germline V gene has CDR1 WNHNN and CDR2 SYGVQD (reference sequence). V dropped 5 bases and J dropped 4 bases, with 8 bases sitting between them.

In DNA, the CDR3 is TGCAGCGTCCGCCAAGTTCGGGGGTACGAGCAGTACTTC. It codes for CSVRQVRGYEQYF. This sequence joins TRBV29-1 and TRBJ2-7; maybe TRBD2 (6 bases). Germline V lookup: CDR1 SQVTM, CDR2 ANQGSEA. This CDR3 contains 13 residues. The V and J ends lost 6 bases and 4 bases respectively, with 16 bases between them.

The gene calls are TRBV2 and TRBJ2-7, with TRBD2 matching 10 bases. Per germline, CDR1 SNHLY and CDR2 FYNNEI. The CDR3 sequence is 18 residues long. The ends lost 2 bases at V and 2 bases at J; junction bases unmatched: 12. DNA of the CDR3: TGTGCCAGCAGTGAATTATATCCCCTACTAGCGGGAACCTACGAGCAGTACTTC. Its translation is CASSELYPLLAGTYEQYF.

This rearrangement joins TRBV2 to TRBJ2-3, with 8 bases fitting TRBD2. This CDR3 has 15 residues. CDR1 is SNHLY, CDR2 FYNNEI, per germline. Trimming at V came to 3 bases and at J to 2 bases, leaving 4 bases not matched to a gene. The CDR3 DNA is TGTGCCAGCAGTGACCCACTAGCGGTCACAGATACGCAGTATTTT. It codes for CASSDPLAVTDTQYF.

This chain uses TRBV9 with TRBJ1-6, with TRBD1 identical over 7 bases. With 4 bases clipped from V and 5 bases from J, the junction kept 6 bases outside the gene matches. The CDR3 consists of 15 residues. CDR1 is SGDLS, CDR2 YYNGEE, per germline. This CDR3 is CASSSTGTDNSPLHF. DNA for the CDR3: TGTGCCAGCAGCTCAACCGGGACAGATAATTCACCCCTCCACTTT.

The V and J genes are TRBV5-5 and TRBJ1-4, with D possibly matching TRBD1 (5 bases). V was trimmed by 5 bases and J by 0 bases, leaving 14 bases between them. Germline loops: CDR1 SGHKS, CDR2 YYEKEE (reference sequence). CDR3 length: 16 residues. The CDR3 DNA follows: TGTGCCAGCAGGCTGGAGATGGGGGCAACTAATGAAAAACTGTTTTTT. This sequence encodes CASRLEMGATNEKLFF.

The CDR3 spells CASPTLYEQYF. The CDR3 DNA reads TGTGCCAGCCCGACACTATACGAGCAGTACTTC. V and J are TRBV6-5 and TRBJ2-7; D not resolved. Trimming took off 8 bases at V and 4 bases at J, with 9 bases between the two ends. Germline values: CDR1 MNHEY, CDR2 SVGAGI. This CDR3 region has 11 residues.

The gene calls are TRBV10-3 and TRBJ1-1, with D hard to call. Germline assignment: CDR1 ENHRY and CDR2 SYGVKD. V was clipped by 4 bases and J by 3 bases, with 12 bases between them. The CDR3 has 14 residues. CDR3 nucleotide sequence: TGTGCCATCAGTGGGACCCACGGGGACACTGAAGCTTTCTTT. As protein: CAISGTHGDTEAFF.

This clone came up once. The CDR3, as DNA: TGTGCCAGCAGTCGGAGACGAAGTACTGGAAACACCATATATTTT. Protein: CASSRRRSTGNTIYF. The J gene is TRBJ1-3, the V gene TRBV28; no clear D gene. This CDR3 comprises 15 residues. The V end was cut by 5 bases, the J end by 2 bases, with 13 bases between. Germline-derived CDR1 and CDR2 are MDHEN and SYDVKM. Supplemented by reference TRBV28 and TRBJ1-3, the full variable domain reads DVKVTQSSRYLVKRTGEKVFLECVQDMDHENMFWYRQDPGLGLRLIYFSYDVKMKEKGDIPEGYSVSREKKERFSLILESASTNQTSMYLCASSRRRSTGNTIYFGEGSWLTVV.

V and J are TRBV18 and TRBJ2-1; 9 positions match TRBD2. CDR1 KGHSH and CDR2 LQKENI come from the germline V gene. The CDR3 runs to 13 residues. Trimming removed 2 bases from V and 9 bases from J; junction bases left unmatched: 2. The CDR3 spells CASSPWREGEQFF. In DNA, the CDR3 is TGTGCCAGCTCACCATGGCGGGAGGGTGAGCAGTTCTTC.

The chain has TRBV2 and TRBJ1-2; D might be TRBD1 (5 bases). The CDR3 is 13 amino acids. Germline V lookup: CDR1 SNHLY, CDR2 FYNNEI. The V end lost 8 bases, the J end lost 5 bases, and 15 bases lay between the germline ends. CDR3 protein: CASASGTDYGYTF. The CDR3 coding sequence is TGTGCCAGCGCCTCCGGGACGGATTATGGCTACACCTTC.

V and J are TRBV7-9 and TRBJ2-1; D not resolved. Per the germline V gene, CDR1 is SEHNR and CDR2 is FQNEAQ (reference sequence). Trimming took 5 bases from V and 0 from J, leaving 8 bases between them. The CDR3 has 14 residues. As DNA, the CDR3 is TGTGCCAGCAGCAAGACAAGCTCCTACAATGAGCAGTTCTTC. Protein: CASSKTSSYNEQFF.

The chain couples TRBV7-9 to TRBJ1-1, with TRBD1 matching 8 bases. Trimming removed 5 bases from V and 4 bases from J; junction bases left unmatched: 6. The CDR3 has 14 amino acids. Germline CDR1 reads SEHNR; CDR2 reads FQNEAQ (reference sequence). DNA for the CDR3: TGTGCCAGCAGCCTACAGGGGGAGAGCACTGAAGCTTTCTTT. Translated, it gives CASSLQGESTEAFF.

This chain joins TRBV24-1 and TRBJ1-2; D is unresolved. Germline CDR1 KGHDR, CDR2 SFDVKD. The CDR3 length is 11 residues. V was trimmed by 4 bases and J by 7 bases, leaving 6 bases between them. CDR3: CATSDASGYTF. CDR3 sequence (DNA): TGTGCCACCAGTGACGCTAGTGGCTACACCTTC.

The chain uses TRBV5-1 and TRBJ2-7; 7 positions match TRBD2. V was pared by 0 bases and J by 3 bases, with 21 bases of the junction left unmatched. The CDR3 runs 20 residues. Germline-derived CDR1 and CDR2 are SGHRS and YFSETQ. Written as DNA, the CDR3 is TGCGCCAGCAGCTTGGCCAGTATGTTTCGAGAGGCGGGAGTCCTCTACGAGCAGTACTTC. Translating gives CASSLASMFREAGVLYEQYF.

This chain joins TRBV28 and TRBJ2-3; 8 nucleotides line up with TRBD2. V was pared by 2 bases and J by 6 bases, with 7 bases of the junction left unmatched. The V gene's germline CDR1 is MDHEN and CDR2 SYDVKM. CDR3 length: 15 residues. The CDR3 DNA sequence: TGTGCCAGCAGTTTAGGGTTACGGGAGGGCGATACGCAGTATTTT. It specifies CASSLGLREGDTQYF.